This T cell receptor beta chain derives from a study of T cell changes during pregnancy in multiple sclerosis. This CDR3 spans 16 amino acids. Trimming stripped 0 bases from V and 0 bases from J, with 11 bases between. In germline, CDR1 is SGHTA, CDR2 FQGNSA. The data were produced by immunoSEQ multiplex PCR, yet TCRdb's version contains in-frame clones alone and is incomplete. Of 75,000 to 95,000 clones in the sample, 85% to 95% were seen once. The input for sequencing was peripheral blood, taken before pregnancy. This clonotype was sampled from a female donor with multiple sclerosis, enrolled in a pregnancy study. The rearrangement links TRBV7-2 to TRBJ1-2; perhaps TRBD1 as D (5 bases). DNA of the CDR3: TGTGCCAGCAGCTTAGCGTCAGGGAGGGCTAACTATGGCTACACCTTC. Protein: CASSLASGRANYGYTF.